This is a list of T cell receptor beta chains from one sample in a study of blood T cell repertoires in COVID-19. Sequenced by immunoSEQ multiplex PCR; TCRdb stores in-frame clones only, minus some. The data hold under 75,000 clones, with 85% to 90% observed a single time. Sequencing was done on a sample of peripheral blood. The origin of the receptors is a man aged 50-59 years with active COVID-19. The CDR3 runs from the conserved cysteine through the conserved F or W. The D gene is left open where the match is weak. Only part of the rows carry a size: once, few, many, or a class if the clone is expanded.

len	v_gene	j_gene	d_gene	abundance	CDR3aa	CDR3nt
15	TRBV6-5	TRBJ2-3	TRBD2	.	CASIRTSGGTDTQYF	TGTGCCAGCATTCGGACTAGCGGGGGAACAGATACGCAGTATTTT
13	TRBV27	TRBJ2-5	.	.	CASSLSGAETQYF	TGTGCCAGCAGTTTATCAGGGGCGGAGACCCAGTACTTC
13	TRBV5-6	TRBJ1-1	.	.	CASSLGTRTEAFF	TGTGCCAGCAGCTTGGGCACCAGAACTGAAGCTTTCTTT
17	TRBV18	TRBJ2-1	TRBD2	.	CASSPPAGGVGYNEQFF	TGTGCCAGCTCACCACCGGCTGGGGGGGTTGGCTACAATGAGCAGTTCTTC
15	TRBV5-4	TRBJ1-2	.	.	CASSPPVGQMVGYTF	TGTGCCAGCAGCCCCCCGGTCGGACAGATGGTAGGCTACACCTTC
15	TRBV6-1	TRBJ1-1	.	.	CASSEGGRANTEAFF	TGTGCCAGCAGTGAAGGGGGCAGAGCAAACACTGAAGCTTTCTTT
15	TRBV10-3	TRBJ2-1	.	once	CAISEFAEKYNEQFF	TGTGCCATCAGTGAATTTGCGGAAAAATACAATGAGCAGTTCTTC
14	TRBV6-2/TRBV6-3	TRBJ1-1	.	.	CASSRTALNTEAFF	TGTGCCAGCAGTAGGACAGCTTTGAACACTGAAGCTTTCTTT
12	TRBV27	TRBJ2-3	.	.	CASSSLADTQYF	TGTGCCAGCAGTTCCTTGGCCGATACGCAGTATTTT
16	TRBV6-1	TRBJ2-2	TRBD1	.	CASSGSGTGGTGELFF	TGTGCCAGCAGTGGATCCGGGACAGGGGGCACCGGGGAGCTGTTTTTT
16	TRBV7-2	TRBJ2-2	TRBD2	.	CASSPQRGGSTGELFF	TGTGCCAGCAGCCCACAGCGGGGGGGCAGTACCGGGGAGCTGTTTTTT
15	TRBV9	TRBJ2-3	TRBD1	.	CASSVSTGGRDTQYF	TGTGCCAGCAGCGTAAGTACAGGGGGCAGAGATACGCAGTATTTT
14	TRBV7-8	TRBJ2-7	TRBD1	.	CASSLGQGTYEQYF	TGTGCCAGCAGCTTAGGACAGGGGACCTACGAGCAGTACTTC
16	TRBV6-1	TRBJ2-7	.	.	CASSEGGGQVNYEQYF	TGTGCCAGCAGTGAAGGGGGGGGGCAGGTGAATTACGAGCAGTACTTC
14	TRBV6-5	TRBJ2-5	.	.	CASSYYGQQETQYF	TGTGCCAGCAGTTACTATGGGCAGCAAGAGACCCAGTACTTC
15	TRBV7-9	TRBJ2-1	TRBD2	.	CASSWWLAGENEQFF	TGTGCCAGCAGCTGGTGGCTAGCGGGGGAGAATGAGCAGTTCTTC
12	TRBV30	TRBJ1-3	.	.	CAWNRAGNTIYF	TGTGCCTGGAACAGGGCCGGAAACACCATATATTTT
15	TRBV6-5	TRBJ1-6	.	.	CASSYSRPENSPLHF	TGTGCCAGCAGTTACTCGAGGCCCGAGAATTCACCCCTCCACTTT
10	TRBV2	TRBJ2-1	.	.	CATGGNEQFF	TGTGCCACCGGAGGGAATGAGCAGTTCTTC
15	TRBV5-1	TRBJ2-3	.	.	CASSLGGPLADTQYF	TGCGCCAGCAGCTTGGGTGGGCCTCTCGCAGATACGCAGTATTTT
14	TRBV19	TRBJ1-1	.	.	CASCAALLDTEAFF	TGTGCCAGTTGTGCCGCGCTCTTGGACACTGAAGCTTTCTTT
15	TRBV7-9	TRBJ1-2	TRBD1	.	CASSLGRQGVSGYTF	TGTGCCAGCAGCCTGGGTAGGCAGGGGGTCTCTGGCTACACCTTC
18	TRBV5-5	TRBJ1-5	TRBD1	.	CASSSGQGFEVSNQPQHF	TGTGCCAGCAGCTCGGGACAGGGGTTTGAGGTTAGCAATCAGCCCCAGCATTTT
14	TRBV7-8	TRBJ1-2	TRBD1	.	CASSLPGQGNSYTF	TGTGCCAGCAGCTTACCCGGACAGGGCAATAGCTACACCTTC
15	TRBV3-1/TRBV3-2	TRBJ2-5	.	.	CASSQDAAAGETQYF	TGTGCCAGCAGCCAAGATGCGGCGGCGGGAGAGACCCAGTACTTC
15	TRBV6-6	TRBJ1-2	.	once	CASSFFSGGVIGYTF	TGTGCCAGCAGTTTTTTCTCTGGCGGGGTGATTGGCTACACCTTC
16	TRBV6-2/TRBV6-3	TRBJ1-1	TRBD1	few	CASSYSRTGRDTEAFF	TGTGCCAGCAGTTACTCTCGGACAGGGAGGGACACTGAAGCTTTCTTT
15	TRBV5-1	TRBJ2-2	.	.	CASSLGQPNTGELFF	TGCGCCAGCAGCCTCGGACAGCCCAACACCGGGGAGCTGTTTTTT
12	TRBV6-2/TRBV6-3	TRBJ1-5	.	.	CASSFILQPQHF	TGTGCCAGCAGTTTTATCCTCCAGCCCCAGCATTTT
14	TRBV9	TRBJ2-7	.	.	CASSAQLESYEQYF	TGTGCCAGCAGCGCGCAGCTGGAGTCCTACGAGCAGTACTTC